Listed below are T cell receptor beta chains from one sample, sequenced in a study of T cell changes during pregnancy in multiple sclerosis. Profiling relied on immunoSEQ multiplex PCR, and the TCRdb table lists in-frame clones only, not all of them. The sample has approximately 37,000 clones, approximately 89% seen once. This specimen consisted of CD4+ T cells from peripheral blood mononuclear cells, obtained in the first trimester of pregnancy. These receptor sequences come from a female donor with multiple sclerosis, enrolled in a pregnancy study. CDR3s include the opening cysteine and the closing phenylalanine or tryptophan. A D gene is named only where the DNA matches it firmly.

CDR3 | J | D | V
CASVPTGPAHGYTF | TRBJ1-2 | - | TRBV19
CASSETRDYGYTF | TRBJ1-2 | - | TRBV10-2
CASSELAVYGYTF | TRBJ1-2 | - | TRBV2
CAWSAAGNYGYTF | TRBJ1-2 | - | TRBV30
CASSERGGRGGYTF | TRBJ1-2 | - | TRBV2
CSVGDRGGEQYF | TRBJ2-7 | TRBD1 | TRBV29-1
CASSASGSYGYTF | TRBJ1-2 | - | TRBV9
CASSVVSGVINEQFF | TRBJ2-1 | - | TRBV7-9
CASSQQGAQTEQFF | TRBJ2-1 | TRBD1 | TRBV10-2
CASSRGQFEAFF | TRBJ1-1 | - | TRBV28
CAWSADTGGFSYEQYF | TRBJ2-7 | TRBD1 | TRBV30
CASSLVSPGTDTQYF | TRBJ2-3 | - | TRBV7-9
CASSLVGGLEQFF | TRBJ2-1 | TRBD2 | TRBV7-3
CASSFRLAGHYEQYF | TRBJ2-7 | TRBD2 | TRBV27
CASSIAIEQFF | TRBJ2-1 | - | TRBV28
CAISTSTDTQYF | TRBJ2-3 | - | TRBV10-3
CATRDRRVYEQYF | TRBJ2-7 | TRBD1 | TRBV19
CASGRTGYGYTF | TRBJ1-2 | TRBD1 | TRBV2
CASSLGTGGRDTQYF | TRBJ2-3 | TRBD1 | TRBV5-1